This TCR beta chain originates from a study of cytomegalovirus exposure and HLA in healthy donors. The PCR used 60 Vbeta and 13 Jbeta primers. Method: immunoSEQ multiplex PCR; TCRdb's copy keeps in-frame clones and lacks some. The sample has roughly 190,000 clones; about 88% are singletons. Study outcomes and limitations: In a later analysis, specific HLA alleles were associated with around 17,000 TCR beta sequences at a 0.05 false discovery rate.

As concerns this clone: Its target is unknown.

All donors participated as healthy donors of bone marrow. Germline V gene sequence: CDR1 MDHEN, CDR2 SYDVKM. The CDR3 covers 13 residues. Trimming pared 2 bases from V and 6 bases from J, leaving 7 bases between. This chain uses TRBV28 with TRBJ1-4; D gene uncertain. The specimen sequenced was PBMCs. The clonotype comes from a woman under 30 in good health and CMV-seronegative. The CDR3 loop reads CASSLQVYEKLFF. The CDR3 DNA follows: TGTGCCAGCAGTTTACAGGTTTATGAAAAACTGTTTTTT.